The 15 T cell receptor beta chains presented below share a single source sample, sequenced in a study of metastatic and nonmetastatic thyroid tumors. TCRdb redid the clone calls on the PCR reads using MiXCR. Counted here are about 92,000 clones, 14% to 15% occurring once; the ten biggest clones make up about 3.6%. Each patient went into thyroid surgery without having received any treatment. The sample comprised blood. All receptors come from a female donor with papillary thyroid cancer or a benign thyroid nodule (not recorded which). Some clones in this sample may be carry-over from other donors' samples.

The sample holds one count of this clone. A junction end diverges from the germline sequence, so it may reflect a read error. The chain recombines TRBV4-2 with TRBJ1-3; D unclear. CDR1 and CDR2 from the germline V gene are LGHNA and YNFKEQ. CDR3 length: 13 amino acids. DNA of the CDR3: TGTGCCAGTAGCCAAAGCCTAGGAAACACCATATATTTT. Its protein product is CASSQSLGNTIYF.

This clone has a count of ten or more. CDR3 bases: TGTGCCAGCAGCCACGATTGGACAGGGCGGGAGACCCAGTACTTC. Translating gives CASSHDWTGRETQYF. The rearrangement joins TRBV3-1 to TRBJ2-5, with TRBD1 matching over 8 bases. Germline trimming cut 3 bases from V and 5 bases from J; bases unmatched to any gene: 8. The germline gives CDR1 LGHDT, CDR2 YNNKEL (reference sequence). CDR3 size: 15 residues.

With respect to this clone: Since a much larger clone is just one base distant, this may be a read error. Other DNA variants within this sample encode the same CDR3. The chain links TRBV9 to TRBJ1-6; D might be TRBD1 (5 bases). Trimming took off 2 bases at V and 6 bases at J, with 12 bases between the two ends. CDR1 is SGDLS, CDR2 YYNGEE, per germline. The CDR3 is 15 amino acids. CDR3 nucleotides: TGTGCCAGCAGCGTCGGGGGTAATCGTAATTCACCCCTCCACTTT. Protein sequence: CASSVGGNRNSPLHF.

This clone was counted at least ten times. J is TRBJ2-1 and V is TRBV6-1; TRBD2 matches at 9 bases. Germline V lookup: CDR1 MNHNS, CDR2 SASEGT. CDR3 length: 15 residues. V dropped 6 bases and J dropped 2; count of bases not matched to a gene: 5. The CDR3 is CASRLTSGAYNEQFF. The DNA of the CDR3 is TGTGCCAGCAGGCTGACTAGCGGTGCCTACAATGAGCAGTTCTTC.

This clone was detected ten times or more. This sequence joins TRBV12-3 or TRBV12-4 and TRBJ2-3; D remains unclear. The CDR3 has 12 residues. V was cut by 5 bases and J by 0 bases, with 3 bases left in between. CDR3 DNA: TGTGCCAGCAGTGTTAGCACAGATACGCAGTATTTT. Its translation: CASSVSTDTQYF.

The chain has TRBV9 and TRBJ2-3; TRBD1 might be the D (6 bases). The germline V gene encodes CDR1 SGDLS and CDR2 YYNGEE. Trimming removed 2 bases from V and 6 bases from J, with 13 bases in between. This CDR3 is 14 amino acids long. CDR3 DNA: TGTGCCAGCAGCGTGGGGGACATGGGTGATACGCAGTATTTT. The encoded protein is CASSVGDMGDTQYF.

This clone showed up many times. The V gene is TRBV6-1, the J gene TRBJ2-7; 12 nucleotides line up with TRBD2. There are 15 residues in the CDR3. Germline-derived CDR1 and CDR2 are MNHNS and SASEGT. The trim removed 4 bases at V and 3 bases at J, leaving 4 bases unmatched. CDR3 residues: CASSVPGLAGYEQYF. The DNA for the CDR3 is TGTGCCAGCAGTGTGCCGGGACTAGCGGGCTACGAGCAGTACTTC.

This clone was observed many times. V is TRBV12-3 or TRBV12-4 and J is TRBJ2-3, with D perhaps matching TRBD1 (5 bases). CDR3 length: 12 residues. V was shortened by 3 bases and J by 4 bases, with 5 bases between the two germline ends. The CDR3 is CASSFRADTQYF. The CDR3 DNA reads as TGTGCCAGCAGTTTCAGGGCAGATACGCAGTATTTT.

This clone was observed many times. The sample holds other DNA sequences that translate to the same CDR3. V and J are TRBV5-1 and TRBJ2-5, with D uncertain. Germline assignment: CDR1 SGHRS and CDR2 YFSETQ. Trimming took 0 bases from V and 0 from J, leaving 9 bases between them. CDR3 length equals 15 residues. CDR3 sequence (DNA): TGCGCCAGCAGCTTGGATCCGGAATACCAAGAGACCCAGTACTTC. This sequence encodes CASSLDPEYQETQYF.

Comment on this clone: One end of the junction does not line up with germline, which may come from a read error. The rearrangement joins TRBV30 to TRBJ1-2, with no clear D. Germline V lookup: CDR1 GTSNPN, CDR2 SVGIG (reference sequence). The CDR3 runs to 12 residues. CDR3 in amino acids: CSWSGRLYGYTF. In DNA form, the CDR3 reads TGTTCCTGGAGTGGACGGCTCTATGGCTACACCTTC.

This clone was observed many times. Written as DNA, the CDR3 is TGCAGTGCTGTTAGCGGGGGGCACAATACGCAGTATTTT. It is translated as CSAVSGGHNTQYF. J is TRBJ2-3 and V is TRBV20-1, with 10 bases identical to TRBD2. The CDR3 consists of 13 residues. Germline CDR1 and CDR2: DFQATT and SNEGSKA (reference sequence). V dropped 5 bases and J dropped 7; count of bases not matched to a gene: 6.

This clone has at least ten counts. The rearrangement joins TRBV5-4 to TRBJ2-7, with D uncertain. CDR3 length: 13 amino acids. Trimming stripped 0 bases from V and 3 bases from J, with 7 bases between. Germline CDR1 is SGHNT and CDR2 is YYREEE (reference sequence). CDR3: CASSLGEVYEQYF. The CDR3 DNA is TGTGCCAGCAGCTTGGGGGAAGTCTACGAGCAGTACTTC. Full variable domain (remainder filled in from reference TRBV5-4 and TRBJ2-7): ETGVTQSPTHLIKTRGQQVTLRCSSQSGHNTVSWYQQALGQGPQFIFQYYREEENGRGNFPPRFSGLQFPNYSSELNVNALELDDSALYLCASSLGEVYEQYFGPGTRLTVT.

This clone was recorded at least ten times. The J gene is TRBJ1-2, the V gene TRBV28; TRBD1 aligns across 7 bases. Germline CDR1 is MDHEN and CDR2 is SYDVKM. The CDR3 extends over 13 amino acids. The J segment lost 3 bases and the V segment lost 6 bases, leaving 4 bases of the junction unmatched. The CDR3 sequence: CASSPGTDYGYTF. The CDR3 nucleotides read TGTGCCAGCAGCCCCGGGACAGACTATGGCTACACCTTC.

This clone turned up a few times. A much larger clone is a single base away; this may be a read error. J is TRBJ1-5 and V is TRBV5-1; D is ambiguous. Germline V gene lookup returns CDR1 SGHRS and CDR2 YFSETQ. The CDR3 sequence is 13 residues long. The CDR3 DNA reads TGCGCCAGCAGCTTAGACATCTATCATCCCCAGCATTTT. It yields the protein CASSLDIYHPQHF.

This clone was seen only a few times. A much bigger clone sits one base away, suggesting this may be a read error. V is TRBV6-4 and J is TRBJ2-3; D perhaps matches TRBD2 (5 bases). Germline V CDR1 and CDR2: MRHNA, SNTAGT. This CDR3 has 13 amino acids. V was trimmed by 5 bases and J by 8 bases, leaving 14 bases between them. The CDR3 DNA sequence: TGTGCCAGCAGTTACCAGAAAAGCGGTACGCAGTATTTT. This translates into CASSYQKSGTQYF.